The present entry profiles one T cell receptor (beta chain) with its context. These data are taken from a study of technical replicates of blood from a handful of donors. The V and J ends lost 0 bases and 0 bases respectively, with 8 bases between them. Germline assignment: CDR1 MNHNS and CDR2 SASEGT. The CDR3 is 15 residues long. The repertoire was sequenced with immunoSEQ multiplex PCR; TCRdb's copy has only in-frame clones and lacks some. The table shows tens of thousands of clones, with about 93% occurring only once. The rearrangement links TRBV6-1 to TRBJ1-1; D not resolved. The source of this sequence is a human donor in good health. Sequencing was carried out using T cells isolated from PBMCs. CDR3 coding DNA: TGTGCCAGCAGTGAAGCTGAGGGAATGAACACTGAAGCTTTCTTT. This encodes CASSEAEGMNTEAFF.